This T cell receptor (beta chain) was identified in a study of OX40 agonist ivuxolimab in advanced cancers. Overall study: People who had prior anti-PD-1, anti-PD-L1 or anti-CTLA-4 therapy could take part, and 40% had some.

Deletions cut 3 bases from V and 0 bases from J, with 3 bases between. The CDR3 sequence is 12 residues long. Germline V lookup: CDR1 SGHDT, CDR2 YYEEEE. Notes on the study in general: Fewer expanded clones were found on average in CD4+ than in CD8+ T cells. Not determined was the antigen specificity of the expanded peripheral T cells.

Turning to this clone: Its antigen is not identified.

Measured with immunoSEQ multiplex PCR; TCRdb has only the in-frame clones, and not every one. The table records approximately 86,000 clones, around 90% of them present only once. Peripheral blood came from all dose cohorts at three timepoints. The material sequenced was CD4+ or CD8+ T cells sorted from blood, taken in a trial of the OX40 agonist ivuxolimab. The V call is TRBV5-6, the J call TRBJ2-5; D remains unclear. The TCR sequence derives from an adult with an advanced solid tumor such as melanoma, head and neck, liver or kidney cancer. CDR3 region: CASSWNQETQYF. Written as DNA, the CDR3 is TGTGCCAGCAGCTGGAACCAAGAGACCCAGTACTTC.